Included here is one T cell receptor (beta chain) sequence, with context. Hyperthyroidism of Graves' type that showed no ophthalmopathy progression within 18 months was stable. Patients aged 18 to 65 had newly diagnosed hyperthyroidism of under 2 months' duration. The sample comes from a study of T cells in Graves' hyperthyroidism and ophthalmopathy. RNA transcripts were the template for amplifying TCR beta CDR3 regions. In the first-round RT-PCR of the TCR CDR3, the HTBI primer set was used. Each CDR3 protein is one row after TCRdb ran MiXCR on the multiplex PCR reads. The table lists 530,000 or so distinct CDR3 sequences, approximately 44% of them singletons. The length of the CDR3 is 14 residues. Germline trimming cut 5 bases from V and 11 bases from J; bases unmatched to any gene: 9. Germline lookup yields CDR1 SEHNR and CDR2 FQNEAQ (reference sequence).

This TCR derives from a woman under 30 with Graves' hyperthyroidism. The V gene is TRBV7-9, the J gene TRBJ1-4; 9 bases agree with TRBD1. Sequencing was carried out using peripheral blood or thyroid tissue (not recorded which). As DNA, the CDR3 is TGTGCCAGCAGCGCCGGGACAGGGATGGTCAAACTGTTTTTT. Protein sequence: CASSAGTGMVKLFF.